This TCR beta chain was sequenced during a study of beta chain features in type 1 diabetes. Study information: The patients were much like the healthy donors in age, gender and cell yields. Study findings and constraints: Fewer junction insertions and more nucleotide deletions appeared in type 1 diabetes patients.

The CDR3 consists of 14 residues. The ends were cut back, 9 bases at V and 4 bases at J, with 16 bases in the middle. From germline, CDR1 is LNHDA and CDR2 SQIVND (reference sequence). The entirety of the isolated RNA underwent reverse transcription, so expressed TCRB transcripts were sequenced. Repertoires were generated with immunoSEQ multiplex PCR, while TCRdb's copy carries only in-frame clones and drops some. The sample has over 700,000 clones, 15% to 20% seen once. In regard to this clone: Its specificity is unknown.

Sequencing was carried out using naive CD4+ T cells from blood. This sequence joins TRBV19 and TRBJ1-5; D uncertain. This receptor was taken from a woman aged 18 to 35 in good health. CDR3 sequence reads: CASSAGVRNQPQHF. CDR3 DNA sequence: TGTGCCAGCAGCGCCGGGGTACGGAATCAGCCCCAGCATTTT.